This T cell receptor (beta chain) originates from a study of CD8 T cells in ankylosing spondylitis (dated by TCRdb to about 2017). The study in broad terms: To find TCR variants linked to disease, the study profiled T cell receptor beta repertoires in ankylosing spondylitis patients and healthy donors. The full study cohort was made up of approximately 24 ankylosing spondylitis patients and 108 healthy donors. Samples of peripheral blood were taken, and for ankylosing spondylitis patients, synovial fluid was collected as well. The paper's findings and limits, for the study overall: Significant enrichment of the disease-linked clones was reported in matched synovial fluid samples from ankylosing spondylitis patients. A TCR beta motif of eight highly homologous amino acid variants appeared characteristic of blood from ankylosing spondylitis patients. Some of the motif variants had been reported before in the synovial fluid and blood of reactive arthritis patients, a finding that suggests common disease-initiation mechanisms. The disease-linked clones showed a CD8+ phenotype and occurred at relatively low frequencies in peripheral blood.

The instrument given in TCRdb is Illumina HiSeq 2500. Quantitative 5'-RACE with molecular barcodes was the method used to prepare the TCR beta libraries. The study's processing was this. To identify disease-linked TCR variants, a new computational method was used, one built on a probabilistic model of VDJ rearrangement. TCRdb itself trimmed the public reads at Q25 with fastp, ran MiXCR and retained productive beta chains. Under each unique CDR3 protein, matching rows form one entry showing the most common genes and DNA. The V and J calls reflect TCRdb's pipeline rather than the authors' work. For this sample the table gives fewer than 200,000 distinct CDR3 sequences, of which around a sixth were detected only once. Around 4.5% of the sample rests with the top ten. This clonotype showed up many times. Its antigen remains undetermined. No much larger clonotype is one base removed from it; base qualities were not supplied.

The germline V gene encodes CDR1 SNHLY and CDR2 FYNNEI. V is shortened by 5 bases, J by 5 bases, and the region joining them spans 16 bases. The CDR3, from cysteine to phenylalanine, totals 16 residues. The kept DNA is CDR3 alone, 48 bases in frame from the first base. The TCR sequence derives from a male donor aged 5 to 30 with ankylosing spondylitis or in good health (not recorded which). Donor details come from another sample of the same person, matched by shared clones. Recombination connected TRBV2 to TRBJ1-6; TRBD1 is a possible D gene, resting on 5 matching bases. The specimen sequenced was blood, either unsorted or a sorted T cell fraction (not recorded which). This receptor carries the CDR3 CASSLTQGGDNSPLHF. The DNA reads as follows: TGTGCCAGCAGTCTTACTCAGGGAGGCGATAATTCACCCCTCCACTTT.